This T cell receptor beta chain was obtained from a study of early T cells in non-severe SARS-CoV-2 infection. Background on the study: Sequencing of bulk RNA from unsorted whole blood was done, without chain pairing.

The protocol attached unique molecular identifiers to individual cDNA molecules. TCRdb analysed the 5' RACE reads with MiXCR anew, one entry per CDR3 protein. The table has around 110,000 distinct CDR3 sequences, around 10% seen once. This clonotype was seen repeatedly, ten times or more. The target antigen is unknown. Study outcomes and limitations: VDJdb matches were skewed toward anti-spike CD8 T cell responses.

Trimming removed 0 bases from V and 1 base from J, with 7 bases in between. The CDR3 is 14 residues long. The germline CDR1 and CDR2 sequences are MDHEN and SYDVKM. The sequencing sample was made of whole blood. The receptor's source is an adult who was a healthcare worker with PCR-confirmed SARS-CoV-2 infection or an uninfected control (not recorded which). The genes are TRBV28 and TRBJ2-7; tentatively, D is TRBD1 (6 bases). The CDR3 DNA reads TGTGCCAGCAGTTTATGGGACAGATCCTACGAGCAGTACTTC. Translating it yields CASSLWDRSYEQYF. Based on the CDR3 plus reference TRBV28 and TRBJ2-7, the full variable domain is DVKVTQSSRYLVKRTGEKVFLECVQDMDHENMFWYRQDPGLGLRLIYFSYDVKMKEKGDIPEGYSVSREKKERFSLILESASTNQTSMYLCASSLWDRSYEQYFGPGTRLTVT.